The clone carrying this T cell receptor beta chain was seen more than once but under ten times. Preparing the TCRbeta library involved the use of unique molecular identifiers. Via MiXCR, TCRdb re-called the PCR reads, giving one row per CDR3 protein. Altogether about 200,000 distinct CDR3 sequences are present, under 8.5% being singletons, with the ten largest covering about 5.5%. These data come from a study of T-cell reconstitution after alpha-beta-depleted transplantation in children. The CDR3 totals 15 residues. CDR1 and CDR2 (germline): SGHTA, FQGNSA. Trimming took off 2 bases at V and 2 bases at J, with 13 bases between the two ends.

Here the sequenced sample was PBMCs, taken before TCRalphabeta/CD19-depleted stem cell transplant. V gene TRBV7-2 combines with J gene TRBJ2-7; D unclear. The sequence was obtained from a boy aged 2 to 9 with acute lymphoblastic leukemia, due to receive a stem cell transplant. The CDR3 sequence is CASSLNGLVAYEQYF. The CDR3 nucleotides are TGTGCCAGCAGCTTAAATGGGCTAGTGGCCTACGAGCAGTACTTC.